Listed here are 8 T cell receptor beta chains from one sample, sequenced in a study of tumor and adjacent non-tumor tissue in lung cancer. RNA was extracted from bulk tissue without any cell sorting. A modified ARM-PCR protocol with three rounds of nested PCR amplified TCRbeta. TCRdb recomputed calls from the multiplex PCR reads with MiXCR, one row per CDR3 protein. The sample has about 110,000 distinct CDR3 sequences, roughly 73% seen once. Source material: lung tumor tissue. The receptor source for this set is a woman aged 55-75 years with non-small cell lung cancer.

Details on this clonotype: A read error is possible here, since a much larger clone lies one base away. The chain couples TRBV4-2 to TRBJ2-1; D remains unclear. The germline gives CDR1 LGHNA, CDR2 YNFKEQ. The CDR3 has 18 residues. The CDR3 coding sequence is TGTACCAGCAGCCAAGATCTCTCATCCGGTATCTCCTACAATGAGCAGTTCTTC. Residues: CTSSQDLSSGISYNEQFF.

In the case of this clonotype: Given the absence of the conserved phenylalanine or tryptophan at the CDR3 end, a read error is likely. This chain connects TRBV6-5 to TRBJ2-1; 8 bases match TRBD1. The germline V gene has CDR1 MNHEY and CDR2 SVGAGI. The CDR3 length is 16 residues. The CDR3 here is CANSYSEDRAYNEQFV. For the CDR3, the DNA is TGTGCCAACAGTTACTCGGAGGACAGGGCTTACAATGAGCAGTTCGTC.

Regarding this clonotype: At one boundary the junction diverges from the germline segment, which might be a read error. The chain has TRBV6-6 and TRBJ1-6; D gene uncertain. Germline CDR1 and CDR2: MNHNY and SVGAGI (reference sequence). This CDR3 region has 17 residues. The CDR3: CASSFDEESSYNPALHF. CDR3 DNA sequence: TGTGCTAGCAGTTTTGATGAAGAGAGCTCCTATAATCCAGCCCTCCACTTT.

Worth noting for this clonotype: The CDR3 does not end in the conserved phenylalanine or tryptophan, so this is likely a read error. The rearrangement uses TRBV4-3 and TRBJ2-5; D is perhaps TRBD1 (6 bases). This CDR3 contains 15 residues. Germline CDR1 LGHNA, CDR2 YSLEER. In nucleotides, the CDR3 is TGCGCCAGCAACCAAGAGGCCCCGGGACATGAGACCCAGTACTCC. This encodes CASNQEAPGHETQYS.

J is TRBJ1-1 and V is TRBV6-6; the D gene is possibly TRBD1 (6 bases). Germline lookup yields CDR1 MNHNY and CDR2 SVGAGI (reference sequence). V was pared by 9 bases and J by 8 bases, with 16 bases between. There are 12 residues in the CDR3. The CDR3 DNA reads TGTGCCAGTCGTTTACAGGGACCCGAAGCTTTCTTT. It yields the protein CASRLQGPEAFF.

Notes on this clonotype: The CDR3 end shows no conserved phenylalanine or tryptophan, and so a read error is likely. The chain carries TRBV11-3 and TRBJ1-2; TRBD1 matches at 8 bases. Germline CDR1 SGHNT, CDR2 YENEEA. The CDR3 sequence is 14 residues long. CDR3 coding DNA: TGTGTCAGCAGCTCTGCAGGGGGCGTTAATGGCTACACCCTC. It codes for CVSSSAGGVNGYTL.

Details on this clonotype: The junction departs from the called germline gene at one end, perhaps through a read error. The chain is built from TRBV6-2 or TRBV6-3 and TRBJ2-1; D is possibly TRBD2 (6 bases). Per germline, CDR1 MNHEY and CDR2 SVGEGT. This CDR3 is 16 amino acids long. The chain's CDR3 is CTSSYSIQWGDYEQFF. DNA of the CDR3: TGTACCAGCAGTTACTCGATCCAGTGGGGGGACTATGAGCAGTTCTTC.

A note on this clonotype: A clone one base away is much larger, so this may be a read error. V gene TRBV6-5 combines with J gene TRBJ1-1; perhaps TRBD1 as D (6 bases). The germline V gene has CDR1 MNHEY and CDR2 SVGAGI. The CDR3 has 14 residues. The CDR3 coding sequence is TGTGACAGCAGAAATATTAACCGGGACAAAGAAGCTTTCTTT. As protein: CDSRNINRDKEAFF.